The clone carrying this T cell receptor beta chain was counted at least ten times. The antigen is unknown. In TCRdb, the reads were re-called with MiXCR into one record per CDR3 protein. The sample holds 500,000 or so distinct CDR3 sequences, more than 15% seen once. This entry is derived from a study of T cell repertoires in cytomegalovirus infection. Study-wide findings and caveats: CMV-specific TCR beta clonotypes restricted by HLA-C were the ones dominating the ex vivo response. CMV carriers having the relevant HLA were flagged by cumulative public TCR beta family frequency.

Germline loops: CDR1 MNHNS, CDR2 SASEGT. The CDR3 is 14 residues long. V lost 5 bases to trimming and J lost 3 bases, with 14 bases between them. The source material was CD8+ T cells from PBMCs. This chain links TRBV6-1 with TRBJ2-7; D possibly matches TRBD1 or TRBD2 (6 bases each). This receptor was taken from a human donor in good health (CMV status not recorded). Some clones in this sample may be carry-over from other donors' samples. This CDR3 reads CASSTGAGVYEQYF. The CDR3 nucleotides read TGTGCCAGCAGTACGGGGGCAGGGGTCTACGAGCAGTACTTC.